A selection of T cell receptor beta chains follows, all from one sample in a study of vaccination effects on CD4 cells after COVID-19. Some clones are missing from TCRdb's copy, which holds only in-frame ones; the method was immunoSEQ multiplex PCR. Of just under 75,000 clones listed, approximately 74% are singletons. These receptors' antigens are unknown. Sequences were derived from CD4+ T cells from PBMCs cultured with HCoV-NL63 spike peptides, sampled before COVID-19 vaccination. The receptors here all came from a human donor who received a COVID-19 vaccine. CDR3s include the opening cysteine and the closing phenylalanine or tryptophan. D genes are given only for firm matches. Size values are once, few and many counts, or a class for expanded clones, and some rows have none.

j_gene,v_gene,abundance,d_gene,CDR3nt,CDR3aa
TRBJ2-2,TRBV5-6,-,TRBD2,TGTGCCAGCAGCCGAGCGGGGCGAAACACCGGGGAGCTGTTTTTT,CASSRAGRNTGELFF
TRBJ1-5,TRBV7-9,-,-,TGTGCCAGCAGCCGGGCAGGGAATCAGCCCCAGCATTTT,CASSRAGNQPQHF
TRBJ1-1,TRBV5-5,few,TRBD1,TGTGCCAGCAGCTGGGACAGGGAAGGCACTGAAGCTTTCTTT,CASSWDREGTEAFF
TRBJ1-2,TRBV6-6,-,-,TGTGCCAGCAGTCGAACGCCCGGAGAGGCTGTTACCTATGGCTACACCTTC,CASSRTPGEAVTYGYTF
TRBJ1-2,TRBV7-9,-,-,TGTGCCAGCAGCGTGGGTCACCCCTATGGCTACACCTTC,CASSVGHPYGYTF
TRBJ2-2,TRBV3-1/TRBV3-2,few,-,TGTGCCAGCAGTTTTAACACCGGGGAGCTGTTTTTT,CASSFNTGELFF
TRBJ1-1,TRBV9,-,TRBD1,TGTGCCAGCAGCGCGACAGGGATGACTGAAGCTTTCTTT,CASSATGMTEAFF
TRBJ1-2,TRBV16,-,TRBD1,TGTGCCAGCAGCCCAGGACAGGGCTTTAACTATGGCTACACCTTC,CASSPGQGFNYGYTF
TRBJ2-5,TRBV18,once,TRBD1,TGTGCCAGCTCACGCCGGACAGGGTACCAAGAGACCCAGTACTTC,CASSRRTGYQETQYF
TRBJ2-3,TRBV4-1,-,TRBD2,TGCGCCAGCAGCCAAGAAGCGGGGAGGGACACAGATACGCAGTATTTT,CASSQEAGRDTDTQYF
TRBJ1-1,TRBV11-2,few,-,TGTGCCAGCAGCTGGGGGCAGGGCTCGATTGTGAGGACTGAAGCTTTCTTT,CASSWGQGSIVRTEAFF
TRBJ2-3,TRBV2,-,TRBD1,TGTGCACAAGCGAGGGGGCGCACAGATACGCAGTATTTT,CAQARGRTDTQYF
TRBJ1-4,TRBV24-1,-,TRBD1,TGTGCCACCAGTGATAGGCCAGGAGGGGACAGGGGGAGTGAAAAACTGTTTTTT,CATSDRPGGDRGSEKLFF
TRBJ1-1,TRBV6-5,-,-,TGTGCCAGCAGTTACTCGGGGGGGTCGGGCACTGAAGCTTTCTTT,CASSYSGGSGTEAFF
TRBJ1-5,TRBV5-1,-,-,TGCGCCAGCAGCCCGGGGGGGGCAGACAATCAGCCCCAGCATTTT,CASSPGGADNQPQHF
TRBJ2-5,TRBV7-3,-,TRBD2,TGTGCCAGCAGCTGGACTAGCGCGGAGACCCAGTACTTC,CASSWTSAETQYF
TRBJ1-1,TRBV2,-,-,TGTGCCAGCAGTGAAGCTCGGATCATTCCGAACACTGAAGCTTTCTTT,CASSEARIIPNTEAFF